This T cell receptor (beta chain) was identified in a study of T cell repertoires in ileal Crohn's disease. At the level of the study: Patients had a median 7.9-year disease duration, and around 35% were active smokers.

Details on this clone: Its cognate antigen is unknown.

Using immunoSEQ multiplex PCR, the repertoire was profiled, and TCRdb retains in-frame clones only, with some absent. The data show approximately 17,000 clones, with 80% to 90% seen just once and around 5.6% held by the top ten. V was shortened by 8 bases and J by 3 bases, with 10 bases between the two germline ends. This CDR3 is 13 amino acids long. CDR1 and CDR2 (germline): MNHEY, SMNVEV (reference sequence). Overall study findings and caveats: Compared with non-smokers, active smokers at surgery showed more clonal expansions. High-frequency clones were more common in sorted CD8 than CD4 cells.

The genes are TRBV27 and TRBJ1-4; D ambiguous. The sample consisted of ileal tissue. The sequence was obtained from an adult with Crohn's disease. CDR3 loop: CASAAGANEKLFF. CDR3 coding DNA: TGTGCCAGCGCCGCGGGCGCTAATGAAAAACTGTTTTTT.